The sequence of this TCR beta chain was determined in a study of CD8+CD57+ T cells in acquired aplastic anemia. General study results and limits: A significant difference in CD8+ Simpson's diversity between patients and controls was not found.

The germline V gene has CDR1 KGHDR and CDR2 SFDVKD. V lost 4 bases and J lost 4; bases outside the gene matches: 11. This CDR3 is 17 amino acids long. With respect to this clonotype: Its target is not known.

Profiling of TCR beta VDJ combinations and CDR3 sequences used genomic DNA as template. TCRdb called the reads again in MiXCR, with one record for every CDR3 protein. The sample shows 200,000 or so distinct CDR3 sequences, approximately 60% of them seen only once. Patients selected for sequencing had displayed CD8+CD57+ cell expansion by flow cytometry. Every patient was diagnosed with severe acquired aplastic anemia. Patients had not yet gotten any therapy when their blood was taken for sampling. The clonotype was recovered from a human donor with aplastic anemia. Sequencing used sorted CD4+, CD8+, or CD8+CD57+ T cells (not recorded which) from PBMCs. This rearrangement joins TRBV24-1 to TRBJ2-3; 9 bases fit TRBD2. The CDR3 sequence: CATSDSDLAGRADTQYF. In nucleotides, the CDR3 is TGTGCCACCAGTGACTCCGACCTAGCGGGACGGGCAGATACGCAGTATTTT.